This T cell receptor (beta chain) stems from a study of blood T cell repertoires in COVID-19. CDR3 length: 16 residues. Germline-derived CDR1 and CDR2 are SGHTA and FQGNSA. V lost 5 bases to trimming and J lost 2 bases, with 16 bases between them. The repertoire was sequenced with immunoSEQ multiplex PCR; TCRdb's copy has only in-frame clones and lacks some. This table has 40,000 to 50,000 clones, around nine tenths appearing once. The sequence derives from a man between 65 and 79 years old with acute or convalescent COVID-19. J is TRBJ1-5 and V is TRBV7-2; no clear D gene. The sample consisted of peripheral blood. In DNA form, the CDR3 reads TGTGCCAGCAGCGCCTCTCCCCATGCGGGCAATCAGCCCCAGCATTTT. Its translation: CASSASPHAGNQPQHF.